Shown below are 14 T cell receptor beta chains from a single sample sequenced in a study of technical replicates of blood from several donors. The table came from immunoSEQ multiplex PCR; TCRdb's copy has only in-frame clones and leaves some out. The sample contains around 69,000 clones, more than 75% of which appear only once. Material for sequencing was PBMCs. These receptor sequences come from a human donor in good health. Some clones in this sample may be carry-over from other donors' samples.

The gene calls are TRBV7-2 and TRBJ2-4; D remains ambiguous. This CDR3 is 13 amino acids long. The germline V gene has CDR1 SGHTA and CDR2 FQGNSA. V shed 4 bases and J shed 5 bases, with 9 bases lying between them. CDR3: CASSSYLENIQYF. DNA of the CDR3: TGTGCCAGCAGCTCCTATCTTGAAAACATTCAGTACTTC.

The gene calls are TRBV29-1 and TRBJ2-1, with 12 bases matching TRBD2. Germline V gene sequence: CDR1 SQVTM, CDR2 ANQGSEA. The junction had 7 bases not matched to a gene; V was cut back by 7 bases and J by 6 bases. This CDR3 spans 14 amino acids. The CDR3 sequence is CSANGLAGSNEQFF. In DNA form, the CDR3 reads TGCAGCGCAAACGGACTAGCGGGGAGCAATGAGCAGTTCTTC.

This rearrangement joins TRBV6-1 to TRBJ2-5, with D tentatively TRBD1 (6 bases). Trimming cost V 8 bases and J 7 bases, with 20 bases left between them. The CDR3 runs to 14 residues. In germline, CDR1 is MNHNS, CDR2 SASEGT. CDR3 in DNA: TGTGCCAGCGGGGCAACAGGGACGCAGGTGACCCAGTACTTC. Amino acids: CASGATGTQVTQYF.

The chain has TRBV7-9 and TRBJ2-2, with TRBD2 matching over 10 bases. With 10 bases clipped from V and 0 bases from J, the junction kept 8 bases outside the gene matches. This CDR3 comprises 16 residues. The germline gives CDR1 SEHNR, CDR2 FQNEAQ (reference sequence). The CDR3 coding sequence is TGTGCCACCAAACTAGCGGGAACCTCGAACACCGGGGAGCTGTTTTTT. This codes for CATKLAGTSNTGELFF.

Comments on this clone: Other DNA sequences in the same sample also yield this CDR3. This rearrangement joins TRBV5-4 to TRBJ1-2; tentatively, D is TRBD1 (5 bases). The CDR3 consists of 15 residues. Looked up from germline, CDR1 is SGHNT and CDR2 is YYREEE (reference sequence). Trimming left V 4 bases short and J 0 bases short, with 13 bases between. DNA for the CDR3: TGTGCCAGCAGCGACAGACGGAACGCTAACTATGGCTACACCTTC. Its protein is CASSDRRNANYGYTF. The variable domain in full, with the rest retrieved from reference TRBV5-4 and TRBJ1-2, is ETGVTQSPTHLIKTRGQQVTLRCSSQSGHNTVSWYQQALGQGPQFIFQYYREEENGRGNFPPRFSGLQFPNYSSELNVNALELDDSALYLCASSDRRNANYGYTFGSGTRLTVV.

DNA for the CDR3: TGTGCCAGCAGCGTAGACCCGGGTAGCTCTGGAAACACCATATATTTT. It yields the protein CASSVDPGSSGNTIYF. The rearrangement links TRBV9 to TRBJ1-3; D gene unclear. The ends were cut back, 0 bases at V and 0 bases at J, with 10 bases in the middle. The CDR3 totals 16 residues. The V gene's germline CDR1 is SGDLS and CDR2 YYNGEE.

The chain employs TRBV7-6 and TRBJ2-7, with D maybe TRBD1 (6 bases). The CDR3 has 16 residues. Between the trimmed V and J ends, which lost 5 bases and 2 bases, there was a span of 19 bases. Germline lookup yields CDR1 SGHVS and CDR2 FNYEAQ. CDR3: CASSIQGFPSTYEQYF. CDR3 nucleotide sequence: TGTGCCAGCAGCATCCAGGGGTTCCCCTCTACCTACGAGCAGTACTTC.

The chain has TRBV18 and TRBJ2-7, with 12 bases aligning to TRBD2. The V gene's germline CDR1 is KGHSH and CDR2 LQKENI. The J segment lost 2 bases and the V segment lost 6 bases, leaving 2 bases of the junction unmatched. CDR3 length: 14 residues. CDR3 residues: CASSLAGGPYEQYF. DNA for the CDR3: TGTGCCAGCTCGCTAGCGGGAGGGCCCTACGAGCAGTACTTC.

This clone was seen a handful of times. The V gene is TRBV10-3, the J gene TRBJ2-4; 10 positions agree with TRBD1. CDR1 is ENHRY, CDR2 SYGVKD, per germline. This CDR3 is built from 16 residues. Trimming cost V 5 bases and J 3 bases; bases outside gene matches: 7. CDR3 sequence (DNA): TGTGCCATCAGTCAGACAGGGGGCGGAGGCAAAAACATTCAGTACTTC. Translating it yields CAISQTGGGGKNIQYF.

The CDR3 DNA follows: TGTGCCAGCAGCTTAGCTAGCGGGAGAGGGCAGTTCTTC. Translation gives CASSLASGRGQFF. The rearrangement uses TRBV5-6 and TRBJ2-1, with 10 bases that match TRBD2. The CDR3 is 13 residues long. J gave up 12 bases and V 2 bases, and 5 bases lay outside the gene matches. Germline loops: CDR1 SGHDT, CDR2 YYEEEE.

The rearrangement uses TRBV7-2 and TRBJ1-2, with D tentatively TRBD1 (5 bases). CDR3 size: 15 residues. Germline CDR1 and CDR2: SGHTA and FQGNSA. V was shortened by 5 bases and J by 5 bases, with 18 bases between the two germline ends. The CDR3 sequence: CASSPRRGRPYGYTF. The CDR3 nucleotides are TGTGCCAGCAGCCCACGGCGGGGACGACCATATGGCTACACCTTC. Combining the CDR3 with reference TRBV7-2 and TRBJ1-2 gives the whole variable domain GAGVSQSPSNKVTEKGKDVELRCDPISGHTALYWYRQSLGQGLEFLIYFQGNSAPDKSGLPSDRFSAERTGGSVSTLTIQRTQQEDSAVYLCASSPRRGRPYGYTFGSGTRLTVV.

J is TRBJ1-2 and V is TRBV5-1; 11 positions match TRBD1. The length of the CDR3 is 14 residues. Germline V CDR1 and CDR2: SGHRS, YFSETQ. The V gene end was trimmed by 4 bases and the J gene end by 7 bases; junction bases not matched to a gene: 6. The DNA of the CDR3 is TGCGCCAGCAGCACTGGACAGGGGGCGCCTGGCTACACCTTC. Amino acids: CASSTGQGAPGYTF.

V is TRBV10-3 and J is TRBJ2-3; D remains ambiguous. The germline V gene has CDR1 ENHRY and CDR2 SYGVKD. The CDR3 is made up of 13 amino acids. The ends were cut back, 11 bases at V and 1 base at J, with 13 bases in the middle. The CDR3 here is CAGKSQGTDTQYF. CDR3 bases: TGTGCCGGCAAGAGCCAGGGCACAGATACGCAGTATTTT.

A single count supports this clone. The chain recombines TRBV2 with TRBJ2-2; D call uncertain. The CDR3 totals 14 residues. CDR1 is SNHLY, CDR2 FYNNEI, per germline. Trimming cost V 5 bases and J 0 bases, with 7 bases left between them. CDR3 sequence (DNA): TGTGCCAGCAGTCAAACACCGAACACCGGGGAGCTGTTTTTT. Its protein is CASSQTPNTGELFF.